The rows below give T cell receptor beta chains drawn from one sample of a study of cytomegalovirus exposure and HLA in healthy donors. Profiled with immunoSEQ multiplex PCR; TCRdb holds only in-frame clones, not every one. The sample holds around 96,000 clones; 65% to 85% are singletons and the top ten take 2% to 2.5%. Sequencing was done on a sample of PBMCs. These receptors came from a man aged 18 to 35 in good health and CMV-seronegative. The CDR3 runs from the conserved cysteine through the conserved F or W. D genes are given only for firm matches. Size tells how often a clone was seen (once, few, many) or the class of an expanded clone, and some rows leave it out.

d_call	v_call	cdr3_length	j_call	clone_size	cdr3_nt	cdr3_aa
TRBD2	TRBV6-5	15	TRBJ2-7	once	TGTGCCAGCAGTTACCCAACCGGGACTAGCTACGAGCAGTACTTC	CASSYPTGTSYEQYF
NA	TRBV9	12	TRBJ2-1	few	TGTGCCACCTCCCCCGGTTACAATGAGCAGTTCTTC	CATSPGYNEQFF
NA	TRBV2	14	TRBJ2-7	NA	TGTGCCAGCAGTGTTCGGGTGCGGGGCTACGAGCAGTACTTC	CASSVRVRGYEQYF
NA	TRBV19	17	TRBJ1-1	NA	TGTGCCAGTAGTCTCCCCCCTGGACAGACAATGAACACTGAAGCTTTCTTT	CASSLPPGQTMNTEAFF
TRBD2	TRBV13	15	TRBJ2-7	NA	TGTGCCAGCAGCCCGAGACTAGCGGGGGACCGCGAGCAGTACTTC	CASSPRLAGDREQYF
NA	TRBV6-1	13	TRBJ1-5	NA	TGTGCCACCAGGAGCAGGGGCAATCAGCCCCAGCATTTT	CATRSRGNQPQHF
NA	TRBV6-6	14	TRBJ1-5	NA	TGTGCCAGCAGTTTGACAGGACGCAATCAGCCCCAGCATTTT	CASSLTGRNQPQHF
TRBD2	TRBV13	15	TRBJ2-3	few	TGTGCCAGCAGCCAACCGGGGGGGCGAACAGATACGCAGTATTTT	CASSQPGGRTDTQYF
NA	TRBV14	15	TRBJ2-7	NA	TGTGCCAGCTCAGGGGGGAGAGGGGCCCCCTACGAGCAGTACTTC	CASSGGRGAPYEQYF
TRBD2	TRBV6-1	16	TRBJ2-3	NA	TGTGCCAGCAGTGAAGGGGCGGGGGGGGGCTTTGATACGCAGTATTTT	CASSEGAGGGFDTQYF
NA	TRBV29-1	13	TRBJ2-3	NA	TGCAGCGTTGCAGGGCGGCTCGCGGATACGCAGTATTTT	CSVAGRLADTQYF
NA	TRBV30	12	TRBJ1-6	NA	TGTGCCTGGAGTGCACAGGGTTCACCCCTCCACTTT	CAWSAQGSPLHF
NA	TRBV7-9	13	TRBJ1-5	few	TGTGCCAGCAGCCCCAGGGTAGATCAGCCCCAGCATTTT	CASSPRVDQPQHF
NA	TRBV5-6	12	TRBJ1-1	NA	TGTGCCAGCAGCTTACGCGTCTCTGAAGCTTTCTTT	CASSLRVSEAFF
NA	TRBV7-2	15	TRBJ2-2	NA	TGTGCCAGCAGCTTAGGTTCCTTTAACACCGGGGAGCTGTTTTTT	CASSLGSFNTGELFF
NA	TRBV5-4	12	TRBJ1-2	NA	TGTGCCAGCAGCGACAGGTCCTATGGCTACACCTTC	CASSDRSYGYTF
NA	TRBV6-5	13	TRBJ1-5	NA	TGTGCCAGCAGGGGGCGATGGCCTCAGCCCCAGCATTTT	CASRGRWPQPQHF
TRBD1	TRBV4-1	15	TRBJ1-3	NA	TGCGCCAGCAGCCGCGACAGGGATTCTGGAAACACCATATATTTT	CASSRDRDSGNTIYF
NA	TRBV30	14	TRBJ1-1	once	TGTGCCTGGAGTGTATCCCAGGGAGGGACTGAAGCTTTCTTT	CAWSVSQGGTEAFF
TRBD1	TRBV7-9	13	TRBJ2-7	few	TGTGCCAGCAGTCGGGACAGCTCCTACGAGCAGTACTTC	CASSRDSSYEQYF
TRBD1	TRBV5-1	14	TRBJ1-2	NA	TGCGCCAGCAGCTTGGAGGTGTCAGGGGGTAGCTACACCTTC	CASSLEVSGGSYTF
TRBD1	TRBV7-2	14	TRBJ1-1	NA	TGTGCCAGCAGCTTGGACAGGGGCAACACTGAAGCTTTCTTT	CASSLDRGNTEAFF
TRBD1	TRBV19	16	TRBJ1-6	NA	TGTGCCAGTAGTATGGGGGACAGAAGCTATAATTCACCCCTCCACTTT	CASSMGDRSYNSPLHF
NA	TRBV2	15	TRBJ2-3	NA	TGTGCCAGCAGTACCCGGCAGGGGCCCACAGATACGCAGTATTTT	CASSTRQGPTDTQYF
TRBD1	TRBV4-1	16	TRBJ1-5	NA	TGCGCCAGCAGCGGATTGACAGGGGATAGCAATCAGCCCCAGCATTTT	CASSGLTGDSNQPQHF
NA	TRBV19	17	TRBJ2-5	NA	TGTGCCAGTAGTATAGGACCGAGCGGCGATATCACCGAGACCCAGTACTTC	CASSIGPSGDITETQYF
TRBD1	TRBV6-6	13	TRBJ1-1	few	TGTGCCACTCTTAAGACAGGGCGTAGTGAAGCTTTCTTT	CATLKTGRSEAFF
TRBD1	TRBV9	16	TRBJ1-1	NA	TGTGCCAGCAGCGTAGGACTGACAGGGCGAGGGACTGAAGCTTTCTTT	CASSVGLTGRGTEAFF
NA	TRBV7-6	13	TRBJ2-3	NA	TGTGCCAGCAGCCCCTCAGACACAGATACGCAGTATTTT	CASSPSDTDTQYF
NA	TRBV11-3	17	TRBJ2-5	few	TGTGCCAGCAGCTTAGGGAAGACACGTACCGGCCAAGAGACCCAGTACTTC	CASSLGKTRTGQETQYF
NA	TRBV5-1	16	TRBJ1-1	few	TGCGCCAGCAGCTTGGTGCCCCAGGGTCGGCGCACTGAAGCTTTCTTT	CASSLVPQGRRTEAFF
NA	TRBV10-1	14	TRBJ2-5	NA	TGCGCCAGCAGTGAGAACAGATATTCGGAGACCCAGTACTTC	CASSENRYSETQYF
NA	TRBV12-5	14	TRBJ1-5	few	TGTGCTAGTGGTTTGTGGCCCAGCAATCAGCCCCAGCATTTT	CASGLWPSNQPQHF
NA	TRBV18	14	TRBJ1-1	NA	TGTGCCAGCTCACCTCTAGGGGTGAACACTGAAGCTTTCTTT	CASSPLGVNTEAFF
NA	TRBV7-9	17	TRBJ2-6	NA	TGTGCCAGCAGCTTAGGAACCCCCCGGTCTGGGGCCAACGTCCTGACTTTC	CASSLGTPRSGANVLTF
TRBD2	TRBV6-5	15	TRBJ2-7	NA	TGTGCCAGCAGTAAGACTAGCGGGGGTTCCTACGAGCAGTACTTC	CASSKTSGGSYEQYF
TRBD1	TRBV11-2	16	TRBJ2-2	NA	TGTGCCAGCAGCCTTTGGACAGGGGCGAACACCGGGGAGCTGTTTTTT	CASSLWTGANTGELFF
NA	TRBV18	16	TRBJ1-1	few	TGTGCCAGCTCCCAAATAGGGCAGGGCGCGGGGACTGAAGCTTTCTTT	CASSQIGQGAGTEAFF
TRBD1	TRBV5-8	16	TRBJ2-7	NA	TGTGCCAGCAGCCCTACGGGACAGTCTAGCCCCCTCGAGCAGTACTTC	CASSPTGQSSPLEQYF
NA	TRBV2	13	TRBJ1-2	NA	TGTGCCAGCAGTCCTACGTCTAACTATGGCTACACCTTC	CASSPTSNYGYTF
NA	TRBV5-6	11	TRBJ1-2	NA	TGTGCCAGCAGCTCGTTCTATGGCTACACCTTC	CASSSFYGYTF
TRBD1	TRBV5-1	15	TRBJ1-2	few	TGCGCCAGCAGCACCGACAGGGGGCGAGACTATGGCTACACCTTC	CASSTDRGRDYGYTF
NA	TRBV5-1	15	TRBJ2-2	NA	TGCGCCAGCAGCTTGGACGGGACTAACACCGGGGAGCTGTTTTTT	CASSLDGTNTGELFF
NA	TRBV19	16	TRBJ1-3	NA	TGTGCCAGTACCTCAGGTGGTGCTCCTTCTGGAAACACCATATATTTT	CASTSGGAPSGNTIYF
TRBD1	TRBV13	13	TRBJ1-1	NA	TGTGCCAGCAGCAGGGGACAGGCCCGTGAAGCTTTCTTT	CASSRGQAREAFF
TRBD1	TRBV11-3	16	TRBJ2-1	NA	TGTGCCAGCAGCTCTACTCGGGACAGGGTGGGGAATGAGCAGTTCTTC	CASSSTRDRVGNEQFF
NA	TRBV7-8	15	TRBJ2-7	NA	TGTGCCAGCAGCTTCGAACAGGTGATAACCTACGAGCAGTACTTC	CASSFEQVITYEQYF
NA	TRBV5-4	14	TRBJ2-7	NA	TGTGCCAGCAGCTTAGGCAGGGGCTCCTACGAGCAGTACTTC	CASSLGRGSYEQYF
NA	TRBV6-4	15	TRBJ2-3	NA	TGTGCCAGCAGTTTCCAGGGCGAGGGCACAGATACGCAGTATTTT	CASSFQGEGTDTQYF
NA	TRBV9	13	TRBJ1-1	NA	TGTGCCAGCAGGGCAGGGCTGGGCACTGAAGCTTTCTTT	CASRAGLGTEAFF
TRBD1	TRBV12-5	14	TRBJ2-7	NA	TGTGCTAGTGGTTTTGGACAGGAAGCCTACGAGCAGTACTTC	CASGFGQEAYEQYF
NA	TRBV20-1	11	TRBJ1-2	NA	TGCAATGCGCACCCAGGGGCTGGCTACACCTTC	CNAHPGAGYTF
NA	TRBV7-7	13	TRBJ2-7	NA	TGTGCTAGCAGCTTAGGGCTTGCCTACGAGCAGTACTTC	CASSLGLAYEQYF
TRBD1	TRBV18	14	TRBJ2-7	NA	TGTGCCAGCTCATCCCGGGACAGGGAGAACGAGCAGTACTTC	CASSSRDRENEQYF